The T cell receptor (beta chain) described here comes from a study of T-cell memory formation after mild COVID-19. Looking at the study overall: TCR clusters largely stayed donor specific.

A word on this clonotype: The antigen is undetermined.

TCRdb itself ran the 5' RACE reads through MiXCR, one entry per CDR3 protein. The sample yields 580,000 or so distinct CDR3 sequences, roughly 17% seen once. Study-wide findings and caveats: Certain responding clones were present in pre-infection memory, suggesting participation of cross-reactive memory.

CDR1 and CDR2 from the germline V gene are MNHNY and SVGAGI (reference sequence). Trimming cost V 5 bases and J 9 bases; bases outside gene matches: 10. The CDR3 runs to 14 residues. This clonotype was sampled from an adult woman who had mild COVID-19 (a few samples of this study predate the infection). Cell type and time point are not known. Sequenced input: PBMCs or a T cell subset sorted from them (not recorded which). The chain links TRBV6-6 to TRBJ1-1; 9 nucleotides agree with TRBD1. The CDR3: CASSLSRDRDQAFF. The DNA for the CDR3 is TGTGCCAGCAGTCTGTCCCGGGACAGGGATCAAGCTTTCTTT.